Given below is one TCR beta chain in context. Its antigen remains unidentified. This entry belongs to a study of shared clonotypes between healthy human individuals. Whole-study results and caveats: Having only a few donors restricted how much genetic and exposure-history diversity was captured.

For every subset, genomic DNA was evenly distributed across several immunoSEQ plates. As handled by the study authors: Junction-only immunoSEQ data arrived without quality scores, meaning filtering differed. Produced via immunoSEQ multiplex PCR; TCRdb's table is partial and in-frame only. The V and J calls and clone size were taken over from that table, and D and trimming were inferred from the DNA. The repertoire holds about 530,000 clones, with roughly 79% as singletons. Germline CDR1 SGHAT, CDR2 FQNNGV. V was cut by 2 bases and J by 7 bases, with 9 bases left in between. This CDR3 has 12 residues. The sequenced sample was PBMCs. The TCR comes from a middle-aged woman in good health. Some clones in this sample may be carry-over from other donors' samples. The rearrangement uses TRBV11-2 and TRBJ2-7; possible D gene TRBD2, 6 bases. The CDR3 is CASSLSREEQYF. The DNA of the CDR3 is TGTGCCAGCAGCTTAAGCCGGGAGGAGCAGTACTTC.